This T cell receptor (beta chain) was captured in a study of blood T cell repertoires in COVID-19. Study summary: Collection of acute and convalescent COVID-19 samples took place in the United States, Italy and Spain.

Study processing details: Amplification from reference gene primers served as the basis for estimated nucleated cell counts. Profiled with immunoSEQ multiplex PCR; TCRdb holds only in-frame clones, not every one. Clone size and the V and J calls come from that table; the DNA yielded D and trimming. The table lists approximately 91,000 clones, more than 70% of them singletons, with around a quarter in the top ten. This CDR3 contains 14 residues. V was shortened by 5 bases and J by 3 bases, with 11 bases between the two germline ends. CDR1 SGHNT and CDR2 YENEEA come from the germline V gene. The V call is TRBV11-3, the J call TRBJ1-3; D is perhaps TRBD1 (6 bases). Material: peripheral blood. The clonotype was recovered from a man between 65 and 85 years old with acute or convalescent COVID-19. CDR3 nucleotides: TGTGCCAGCAGCGCCACAGGGTATGGAAACACCATATATTTT. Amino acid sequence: CASSATGYGNTIYF.